This T cell receptor (beta chain) was sequenced for a study of cytomegalovirus exposure and HLA in healthy donors (dated by TCRdb to the late 2010s). Looking at the study overall: A later analysis indicated that the roughly 130 validation repertoires were generated on the platform also employed for the roughly 730 repertoires of the first cohort. In addition to the first cohort of 650 to 750 subjects, a separate validation cohort of 120 different subjects was used. High-throughput TCR immunosequencing, statistical association of individual TCRs with disease status, and machine learning were combined to predict cytomegalovirus infection status. The study was designed to test whether signatures of past pathogen exposure could be identified by cataloging public T cell receptors. On the study overall, not on this receptor specifically: In both the original and validation cohorts, the classifier was reported to diagnose cytomegalovirus status with high specificity and sensitivity. The study gave a list of 150 to 200 TCR beta chains associated with cytomegalovirus. All 120 or so repertoires were used to score co-occurrence in the validation cohort in a later analysis, because that analysis had no HLA typing for the cohort. In a later analysis, TCRs clustered in the first cohort were found to also tend to co-occur in the roughly 120 validation repertoires, with 94% of cluster scores above 0. Most TCR sequences were seen in very few donors, while some public TCRs were found in many individuals. It was suggested by the authors that the approach could potentially be generalized to other disease states and immunological phenotypes. In vitro tests confirmed that a few of the cytomegalovirus-associated TCR beta chains recognize cytomegalovirus antigens.

Donors formed part of the validation cohort, which comprised about 120 subjects and was distinct from the first cohort of under 850 subjects. Library preparation used the immunoSEQ multiplex PCR assay. The paper's processing steps were these. A statistical classification framework was built to diagnose cytomegalovirus status from the catalog of TCR beta chain sequences. The source is immuneACCESS, and TCRdb retained only in-frame sequences with V and J called. Part of the clones is not carried over; for the studies checked, unresolved V genes explain less than half of this, and the remainder is unexplained. V, J and clone size were drawn from that table, and D and trimming were deduced from the DNA. This sample lists 50,000 to 65,000 clones; 85% to 95% were detected once. 7% of the sample lies in the top ten. Note on this clone: There is no known antigen for this receptor. One base away there is no much larger clone; base qualities are not given.

The source of this sequence is a woman under 30 in good health and CMV-seropositive. Sequenced sample: PBMCs.

The bases read TGTGCCAGTATACGGGACACCATATATTTT. It specifies CASIRDTIYF. In this chain, TRBV19 is recombined with TRBJ1-3; there is no confident call for the D gene. Sequences LNHDA (CDR1) and SQIVND (CDR2) are obtained from the germline V gene (reference sequence). The CDR3 has 10 amino acids, counting the end cysteine and phenylalanine. Only the CDR3 part of the read is kept: 30 bases, read in frame from the first base. V is shortened by 7 bases, J by 8 bases, and the region joining them spans 6 bases. The variable domain in full, with residues beyond the CDR3 obtained from the reference TRBV19 and TRBJ1-3 genes, is DGGITQSPKYLFRKEGQNVTLSCEQNLNHDAMYWYRQDPGQGLRLIYYSQIVNDFQKGDIAEGYSVSREKKESFPLTVTSAQKNPTAFYLCASIRDTIYFGEGSWLTVV.